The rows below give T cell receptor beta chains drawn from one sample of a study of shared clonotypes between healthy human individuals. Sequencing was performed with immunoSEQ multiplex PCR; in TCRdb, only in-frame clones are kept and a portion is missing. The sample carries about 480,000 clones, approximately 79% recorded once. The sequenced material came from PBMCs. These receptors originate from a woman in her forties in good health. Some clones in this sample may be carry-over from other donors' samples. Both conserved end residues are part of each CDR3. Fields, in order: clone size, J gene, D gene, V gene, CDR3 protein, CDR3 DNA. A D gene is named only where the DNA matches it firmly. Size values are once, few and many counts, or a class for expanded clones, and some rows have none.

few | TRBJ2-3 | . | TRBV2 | CASSELSLDTQYF | TGTGCCAGCAGTGAGCTCAGTTTGGATACGCAGTATTTT
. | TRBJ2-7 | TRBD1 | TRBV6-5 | CASRSIGDRVNEQYF | TGTGCCAGCAGGTCAATCGGGGACAGGGTAAACGAGCAGTACTTC
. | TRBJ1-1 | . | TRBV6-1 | CASSERGENTGQPEAFF | TGTGCCAGCAGTGAACGGGGTGAAAATACGGGCCAGCCTGAAGCTTTCTTT
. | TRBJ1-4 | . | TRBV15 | CATSRDPNEKLFF | TGTGCCACCAGCAGAGATCCTAATGAAAAACTGTTTTTT
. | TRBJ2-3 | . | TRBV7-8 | CASSLAPRGQKDTQYF | TGTGCCAGCAGCTTAGCTCCGCGGGGACAGAAAGATACGCAGTATTTT
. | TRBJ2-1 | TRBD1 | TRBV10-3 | CAISESITGTGGNNEQFF | TGTGCCATCAGTGAATCGATTACCGGGACAGGGGGTAACAATGAGCAGTTCTTC
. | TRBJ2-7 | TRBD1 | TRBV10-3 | CAIMGQGYEQYF | TGTGCCATCATGGGACAGGGCTACGAGCAGTACTTC
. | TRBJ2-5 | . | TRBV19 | CASSVGWYQETQYF | TGTGCCAGTTCCGTCGGGTGGTACCAAGAGACCCAGTACTTC
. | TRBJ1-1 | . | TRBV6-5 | CASSSYTLTPRGAFF | TGTGCCAGCAGCTCATACACCCTTACGCCCCGGGGTGCTTTCTTT
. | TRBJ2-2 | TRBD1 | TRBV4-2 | CASSHQGQGDTGELFF | TGTGCCAGCAGCCACCAGGGACAGGGCGACACCGGGGAGCTGTTTTTT
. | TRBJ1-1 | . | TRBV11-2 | CASSLGRDGMNTEAFF | TGTGCCAGCAGCTTAGGACGGGACGGAATGAACACTGAAGCTTTCTTT
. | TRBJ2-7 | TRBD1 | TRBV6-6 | CASSYGQGAYEQYF | TGTGCCAGCAGTTATGGACAGGGCGCCTACGAGCAGTACTTC
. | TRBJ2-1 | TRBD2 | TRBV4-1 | CASSPSGAGTSGSSYNEQFF | TGCGCCAGCAGCCCCAGCGGGGCGGGGACTAGCGGGAGCTCCTACAATGAGCAGTTCTTC
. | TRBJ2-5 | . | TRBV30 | CAWSVPGVETQYF | TGTGCCTGGAGTGTACCAGGGGTAGAGACCCAGTACTTC
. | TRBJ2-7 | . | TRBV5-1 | CASSLESEQYF | TGCGCCAGCAGCTTGGAGTCCGAGCAGTACTTC
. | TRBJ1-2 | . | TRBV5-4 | CASSLWPYPGYGYTF | TGTGCCAGCAGCTTGTGGCCCTATCCAGGCTATGGCTACACCTTC
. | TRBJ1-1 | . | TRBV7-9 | CASRSGTQNTEAFF | TGTGCCAGCAGGTCCGGGACACAGAACACTGAAGCTTTCTTT
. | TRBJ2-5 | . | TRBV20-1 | CSAAETQYF | TGCAGTGCAGCAGAGACCCAGTACTTC
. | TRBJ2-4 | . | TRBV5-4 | CASSSDISKRNIQYF | TGTGCCAGCAGTTCCGACATCTCCAAGAGGAACATTCAGTACTTC
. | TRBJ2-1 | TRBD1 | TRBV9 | CASSVRGLNYNEQFF | TGTGCCAGCAGCGTAAGGGGGCTGAACTACAATGAGCAGTTCTTC
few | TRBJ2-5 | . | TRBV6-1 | CASTQTPGTSETQYF | TGTGCCAGCACCCAGACCCCCGGGACTTCGGAGACCCAGTACTTC
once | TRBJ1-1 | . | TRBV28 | CASSSPFAGMNTEAFF | TGTGCCAGCAGTTCCCCGTTTGCGGGTATGAACACTGAAGCTTTCTTT
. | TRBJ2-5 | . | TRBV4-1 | CASSPSPASGKETQYF | TGCGCCAGCAGCCCCTCTCCAGCGTCAGGCAAGGAGACCCAGTACTTC
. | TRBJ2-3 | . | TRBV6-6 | CASSYSLAGTDTQYF | TGTGCCAGCAGTTACTCGCTAGCTGGTACAGATACGCAGTATTTT
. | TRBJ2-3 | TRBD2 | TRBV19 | CASSAGLGRGTDTQYF | TGTGCCAGTAGTGCGGGTCTGGGGAGGGGCACAGATACGCAGTATTTT
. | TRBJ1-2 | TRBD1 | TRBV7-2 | CASSSQVGQAYGYTF | TGTGCCAGCAGCTCACAGGTGGGACAGGCGTATGGCTACACCTTC
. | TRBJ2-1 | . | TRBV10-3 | CAIRLGGGSYNEQFF | TGTGCCATCAGACTCGGAGGAGGATCCTACAATGAGCAGTTCTTC
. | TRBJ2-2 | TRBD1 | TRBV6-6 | CASANRGHTGELFF | TGTGCCAGCGCCAACAGGGGGCACACCGGGGAGCTGTTTTTT
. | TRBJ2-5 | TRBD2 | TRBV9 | CASSVNLAGQETQYF | TGTGCCAGCAGCGTAAATCTAGCGGGGCAAGAGACCCAGTACTTC
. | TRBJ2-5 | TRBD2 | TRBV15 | CATSRVSGRAGQETQYF | TGTGCCACCAGCAGAGTAAGCGGGAGGGCCGGCCAAGAGACCCAGTACTTC
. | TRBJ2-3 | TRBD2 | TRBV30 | CAWSSVLGTTLRTDTQYF | TGTGCCTGGAGTTCCGTACTCGGGACTACCTTGCGCACAGATACGCAGTATTTT
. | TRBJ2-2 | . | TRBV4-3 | CASSQDEGVDTGELFF | TGCGCCAGCAGCCAAGACGAGGGGGTGGACACCGGGGAGCTGTTTTTT